Each of the 12 T cell receptor beta chains below was sequenced from the same sample in a study of T cell changes during pregnancy in multiple sclerosis. The assay was immunoSEQ multiplex PCR, and TCRdb's table has in-frame clones only and misses some. The table shows 30,000 to 40,000 clones, with 75% to 90% occurring only once. The material was CD8+ T cells from peripheral blood mononuclear cells, obtained in the second trimester of pregnancy. These receptors came from a female donor with multiple sclerosis, enrolled in a pregnancy study.

On this clone: The same CDR3 arises from other DNA sequences in this sample as well. The V call is TRBV9, the J call TRBJ2-7; a possible D gene is TRBD2 (5 bases). V shed 0 bases and J shed 3 bases, with 10 bases lying between them. This CDR3 is built from 14 residues. The germline CDR1 and CDR2 sequences are SGDLS and YYNGEE. CDR3 bases: TGTGCCAGCAGCGTAGGTGGGAGCGGCTACGAGCAGTACTTC. This codes for CASSVGGSGYEQYF. Combining the CDR3 with reference TRBV9 and TRBJ2-7 gives the whole variable domain DSGVTQTPKHLITATGQRVTLRCSPRSGDLSVYWYQQSLDQGLQFLIQYYNGEERAKGNILERFSAQQFPDLHSELNLSSLELGDSALYFCASSVGGSGYEQYFGPGTRLTVT.

The rearrangement joins TRBV5-1 to TRBJ1-3; D gene unclear. The germline V and J ends were trimmed by 0 bases and 1 base, with 14 bases remaining between them. In germline, CDR1 is SGHRS, CDR2 YFSETQ. The CDR3 covers 17 residues. The CDR3 protein is CASSLDRGTGSGNTIYF. For the CDR3, the DNA is TGCGCCAGCAGCTTGGATCGGGGAACGGGATCTGGAAACACCATATATTTT. Full variable domain (remainder filled in from reference TRBV5-1 and TRBJ1-3): KAGVTQTPRYLIKTRGQQVTLSCSPISGHRSVSWYQQTPGQGLQFLFEYFSETQRNKGNFPGRFSGRQFSNSRSEMNVSTLELGDSALYLCASSLDRGTGSGNTIYFGEGSWLTVV.

In regard to this clone: The same CDR3 is also encoded by other DNA sequences in this sample. The V and J genes are TRBV14 and TRBJ2-7; 12 bases are a match to TRBD1. The CDR3 has 16 residues. J gave up 5 bases and V 2 bases, and 7 bases lay outside the gene matches. Per germline, CDR1 SGHDN and CDR2 FVKESK. Here the CDR3 reads CASSQRGQGANHEQYF. The CDR3 DNA reads as TGTGCCAGCAGCCAAAGGGGACAGGGGGCAAATCACGAGCAGTACTTC.

Here the CDR3 DNA reads TGTGCCAGCAGCCAAGCCCCGTGGCCGAAGTATGGCTACACCTTC. Translation gives CASSQAPWPKYGYTF. This chain connects TRBV14 to TRBJ1-2; D not resolved. The germline gives CDR1 SGHDN, CDR2 FVKESK. The CDR3 runs 15 residues. V lost 1 base and J 5 bases, leaving 14 bases between the germline ends.

The chain carries TRBV7-8 and TRBJ2-3, with 7 positions matching TRBD2. V shed 2 bases, J shed 2 bases, and the junction held 7 bases outside the gene matches. The germline V gene encodes CDR1 SGHVS and CDR2 FQNEAQ. The CDR3 is 16 residues long. CDR3 region: CASSLKVLASTDTQYF. The CDR3 nucleotides are TGTGCCAGCAGCTTAAAAGTACTAGCGTCCACAGATACGCAGTATTTT.

V is TRBV6-5 and J is TRBJ1-1; no clear D gene. The V gene lost 6 bases and the J gene lost 2 bases, with 16 bases spanning the gap. The CDR3 spans 15 residues. Per germline, CDR1 MNHEY and CDR2 SVGAGI. CDR3 sequence (DNA): TGTGCCAGCAGCTCCCTTGCGGGATTAAACACTGAAGCTTTCTTT. This codes for CASSSLAGLNTEAFF.

The chain links TRBV29-1 to TRBJ2-6; possible D gene TRBD1, 6 bases. V lost 3 bases to trimming and J lost 0 bases, with 18 bases between them. This CDR3 has 18 amino acids. The germline CDR1 and CDR2 sequences are SQVTM and ANQGSEA. The CDR3 reads CSVDAGGQRSSGANVLTF. CDR3 DNA: TGCAGCGTTGACGCTGGAGGACAGAGAAGCTCTGGGGCCAACGTCCTGACTTTC.

The V call is TRBV7-6, the J call TRBJ2-5; 7 bases match TRBD1. V gave up 2 bases and J gave up 5 bases; unmatched junction bases: 14. The CDR3 consists of 17 residues. The germline V gene has CDR1 SGHVS and CDR2 FNYEAQ. CDR3 in amino acids: CASSLNRVAGGRETQYF. The CDR3 coding sequence is TGTGCCAGCAGCTTAAATCGAGTGGCAGGGGGTAGGGAGACCCAGTACTTC.

This clone was seen just once. CDR3 protein: CASSALGLGARDYGYTF. CDR3 coding DNA: TGTGCCAGCAGCGCTTTGGGATTGGGGGCGCGAGACTATGGCTACACCTTC. The J gene is TRBJ1-2, the V gene TRBV11-2; tentatively, D is TRBD1 (6 bases). There are 17 residues in the CDR3. V lost 5 bases and J 3 bases, leaving 22 bases between the germline ends. Per the germline V gene, CDR1 is SGHAT and CDR2 is FQNNGV.

The gene calls are TRBV19 and TRBJ2-7; the match to TRBD1 covers 7 bases. Germline-derived CDR1 and CDR2 are LNHDA and SQIVND (reference sequence). This CDR3 region has 14 residues. V lost 3 bases and J lost 5; bases outside the gene matches: 7. DNA of the CDR3: TGTGCCAGTAGTATGCGAGACAGGGTCCACGAGCAGTACTTC. As protein: CASSMRDRVHEQYF.

The genes are TRBV10-2 and TRBJ2-7; D remains unclear. Trimming removed 3 bases at V and 2 bases at J, with 5 bases between. This CDR3 is 12 amino acids long. Germline V lookup: CDR1 WSHSY, CDR2 SAAADI. The CDR3 here is CASSESPYEQYF. The DNA for the CDR3 is TGCGCCAGCAGTGAAAGCCCCTACGAGCAGTACTTC.

This clone was counted once. V usage is TRBV7-6 and J usage is TRBJ2-7; 12 bases line up with TRBD1. Germline CDR1 SGHVS, CDR2 FNYEAQ. The CDR3 is 14 residues long. The ends lost 5 bases at V and 4 bases at J; junction bases unmatched: 3. The CDR3 region has the DNA TGTGCCAGCAGCGCGGGACAGGGGGCGTACGAGCAGTACTTC. Translating it yields CASSAGQGAYEQYF. Supplemented by reference TRBV7-6 and TRBJ2-7, the full variable domain reads GAGVSQSPRYKVTKRGQDVALRCDPISGHVSLYWYRQALGQGPEFLTYFNYEAQQDKSGLPNDRFSAERPEGSISTLTIQRTEQRDSAMYRCASSAGQGAYEQYFGPGTRLTVT.